This TCR beta chain originates from a study of T cells expressing NK-cell markers. As for the study in general: Eight donors were sequenced, of whom seven were HCMV-seropositive, while the remaining one was HCMV-seronegative.

Note on this clonotype: The antigen remains undetermined.

TCRdb re-analyzed the 5' RACE reads; it lists each CDR3 protein once, without DNA. This repertoire comprises some 140,000 distinct CDR3 sequences; its ten largest clones make up roughly 35%. The CDR3 sequence is 17 residues long. The germline gives CDR1 ENHRY, CDR2 SYGVKD. Notes on the study in general: For 6 or 7 donors, the dominant NKG2C+ clonotypes made up roughly 1.0-7.0% of their CD8+ T cells.

The sample taken for sequencing was blood T cells: a sorted CD56 or NKG2C T cell subset, CD4+ or CD8+ T cells, or bulk PBMC T cells (not recorded which). The receptor was isolated from a woman aged 45-60 years in good health. J is TRBJ2-1 and V is TRBV10-3; TCRdb picks TRBD1, but there is no DNA to check that call. This CDR3 reads CAISGFSARASYNEQFF.